This T cell receptor beta chain was identified in a study of blood T cell repertoires in COVID-19. Study as a whole: COVID-19 samples, acute and convalescent, were from the United States, Italy and Spain.

Germline V lookup: CDR1 LNHDA, CDR2 SQIVND (reference sequence). The CDR3 runs to 14 residues. V was shortened by 4 bases and J by 0 bases, with 9 bases between the two germline ends. How the authors handled the data: Amplification of reference gene primers was used by the study to estimate nucleated cell counts. Using immunoSEQ multiplex PCR, the repertoire was profiled, and TCRdb retains in-frame clones only, with some absent. V and J calls and clone size are as listed in that table; D and trimming were resolved from the DNA. The table has some 320,000 clones, 70% to 90% seen once. This receptor was obtained from a woman aged 50 to 60 who had recovered from COVID-19. This chain joins TRBV19 and TRBJ1-1; D is uncertain. The specimen sequenced was peripheral blood. CDR3 bases: TGTGCCAGTAGTACGACAAGGATGAACACTGAAGCTTTCTTT. It specifies CASSTTRMNTEAFF.